Shown below are 17 T cell receptor beta chains from a single sample sequenced in a study of control samples from healthy donors and cancer patients. The method was immunoSEQ multiplex PCR; TCRdb's version includes in-frame clones alone and lacks a portion of them. The table shows over 150,000 clones, with about nine tenths occurring only once. The sequenced material came from blood. All receptors derive from a woman aged 35 to 49 in good health.

CDR3 coding DNA: TGTGCCAGCAGCGTCGGGACAGGGCTGAGGGATACGCAGTATTTT. Translation gives CASSVGTGLRDTQYF. The V gene is TRBV9, the J gene TRBJ2-3; 9 nucleotides agree with TRBD1. The CDR3 sequence is 15 residues long. V was pared by 2 bases and J by 6 bases, with 7 bases of the junction left unmatched. CDR1 SGDLS and CDR2 YYNGEE come from the germline V gene.

The chain couples TRBV29-1 to TRBJ1-1; possibly TRBD1 for D (5 bases). The CDR3 is made up of 10 amino acids. The germline V and J ends were trimmed by 7 bases and 13 bases, with 16 bases remaining between them. Germline values: CDR1 SQVTM, CDR2 ANQGSEA. The CDR3 region is CSDGGPLGFF. The CDR3 nucleotides read TGCAGCGATGGGGGACCCCTGGGTTTCTTT.

V gene TRBV27 combines with J gene TRBJ2-2; D uncertain. Germline V gene data show CDR1 as MNHEY and CDR2 as SMNVEV (reference sequence). This CDR3 has 16 amino acids. V was trimmed by 4 bases and J by 2 bases, leaving 14 bases between them. The CDR3 sequence: CASSSDGRFNTGELFF. The CDR3 nucleotides read TGTGCCAGCAGTTCGGACGGTCGATTCAACACCGGGGAGCTGTTTTTT.

V and J are TRBV10-2 and TRBJ1-1; 7 nucleotides agree with TRBD1. The CDR3 is 13 amino acids. With 11 bases clipped from V and 3 bases from J, the junction kept 9 bases outside the gene matches. Germline V gene data show CDR1 as WSHSY and CDR2 as SAAADI. CDR3 loop: CASQGQRHTEAFF. Written as DNA, the CDR3 is TGCGCCTCCCAGGGACAGCGCCACACTGAAGCTTTCTTT.

The chain recombines TRBV7-9 with TRBJ2-1, with D perhaps being TRBD1 or TRBD2 (6 bases each). V dropped 0 bases and J dropped 3 bases, with 9 bases sitting between them. Germline values: CDR1 SEHNR, CDR2 FQNEAQ (reference sequence). The CDR3 is made up of 15 amino acids. DNA for the CDR3: TGTGCCAGCAGCTTAGCGGGGGGCAACTACAATGAGCAGTTCTTC. It yields the protein CASSLAGGNYNEQFF.

This chain joins TRBV27 and TRBJ1-1, with D perhaps matching TRBD1 (5 bases). CDR1 and CDR2 from the germline V gene are MNHEY and SMNVEV (reference sequence). The CDR3 totals 14 residues. Trimming cost V 6 bases and J 1 base, with 12 bases left between them. The CDR3 DNA is TGTGCCAGCAGGATATTAGGACAGAACACTGAAGCTTTCTTT. Amino acid sequence: CASRILGQNTEAFF.

This clone was detected only a few times. The rearrangement uses TRBV4-2 and TRBJ1-2; D gene unclear. The CDR3 runs 14 residues. The germline V and J ends were trimmed by 0 bases and 4 bases, with 9 bases remaining between them. Germline V gives CDR1 LGHNA, CDR2 YNFKEQ. CDR3: CASSQEGTSYGYTF. In DNA, the CDR3 is TGTGCCAGCAGCCAAGAAGGAACGAGCTATGGCTACACCTTC.

V is TRBV2 and J is TRBJ1-3; a possible D gene is TRBD1 (5 bases). In germline, CDR1 is SNHLY, CDR2 FYNNEI. The length of the CDR3 is 14 residues. Trimming pared 4 bases from V and 0 bases from J, leaving 7 bases between. The CDR3 region has the DNA TGTGCCAGCAGTGGACAGCTCTCTGGAAACACCATATATTTT. Its translation: CASSGQLSGNTIYF.

This clone was picked up one time. V usage is TRBV5-1 and J usage is TRBJ2-5; possibly TRBD1 for D (6 bases). The CDR3 extends over 13 amino acids. V dropped 2 bases and J dropped 2 bases, with 7 bases sitting between them. Germline CDR1 is SGHRS and CDR2 is YFSETQ. CDR3 amino acids: CASSFGTQETQYF. The DNA for the CDR3 is TGCGCCAGCAGCTTCGGGACACAAGAGACCCAGTACTTC.

This chain connects TRBV5-1 to TRBJ2-2; unclear D gene. This CDR3 comprises 13 residues. Germline CDR1 SGHRS, CDR2 YFSETQ. Trimming shortened V by 6 bases and J by 1 base, and 7 bases separated the two germline ends. CDR3 region: CASTQVNTGELFF. The CDR3 nucleotides are TGCGCCAGCACCCAGGTGAACACCGGGGAGCTGTTTTTT. Supplemented by reference TRBV5-1 and TRBJ2-2, the full variable domain reads KAGVTQTPRYLIKTRGQQVTLSCSPISGHRSVSWYQQTPGQGLQFLFEYFSETQRNKGNFPGRFSGRQFSNSRSEMNVSTLELGDSALYLCASTQVNTGELFFGEGSRLTVL.

The chain has TRBV7-6 and TRBJ2-7; the D gene is possibly TRBD2 (7 bases). The ends were cut back, 1 base at V and 4 bases at J, with 20 bases in the middle. Looked up from germline, CDR1 is SGHVS and CDR2 is FNYEAQ. The CDR3 has 17 amino acids. CDR3 coding DNA: TGTGCCAGCAGCTTAGGAGGGGAGGGGGACCCCCGGTACGAGCAGTACTTC. Translating it yields CASSLGGEGDPRYEQYF.

This chain uses TRBV6-5 with TRBJ2-3; D remains unclear. The CDR3 loop spans 14 amino acids. Germline V CDR1 and CDR2: MNHEY, SVGAGI. The V end was cut by 6 bases, the J end by 0 bases, with 10 bases between. The CDR3 here is CASRKAASTDTQYF. CDR3 coding DNA: TGTGCCAGCAGGAAGGCAGCTAGCACAGATACGCAGTATTTT.

V is TRBV5-1 and J is TRBJ2-2; weak D call: TRBD2 (6 bases). The CDR3 consists of 15 residues. V was pared by 4 bases and J by 4 bases, with 14 bases between. Germline V gene data show CDR1 as SGHRS and CDR2 as YFSETQ. The CDR3 spells CASSLFGGGTGELFF. The DNA for the CDR3 is TGCGCCAGCAGCCTTTTCGGGGGTGGCACCGGGGAGCTGTTTTTT.

V and J are TRBV5-5 and TRBJ1-1; D is unresolved. Trimming left V 4 bases short and J 4 bases short, with 14 bases between. CDR1 SGHKS and CDR2 YYEKEE come from the germline V gene (reference sequence). The CDR3 consists of 14 residues. The CDR3 bases are TGTGCCAGCAGCCGGCAGGACGCGACCACTGAAGCTTTCTTT. Translating it yields CASSRQDATTEAFF.

This chain joins TRBV19 and TRBJ1-1; possible D gene TRBD1, 6 bases. V lost 5 bases and J lost 1, with 8 bases in between. The germline CDR1 and CDR2 sequences are LNHDA and SQIVND (reference sequence). The CDR3 totals 13 residues. In DNA form, the CDR3 reads TGTGCCAGTAGTGACAGGACGAACACTGAAGCTTTCTTT. It is translated as CASSDRTNTEAFF.

The J gene is TRBJ1-1, the V gene TRBV3-1 (or the pseudogene TRBV3-2), with a weak D call TRBD1 (6 bases). The length of the CDR3 is 12 residues. Trimming removed 5 bases from V and 11 bases from J, with 15 bases in between. Per the germline V gene, CDR1 is LGHDT and CDR2 is YNNKEL (reference sequence). CDR3 sequence: CASSFGGLGAFF. CDR3 nucleotides: TGTGCCAGCAGCTTCGGGGGGCTTGGGGCTTTCTTT.

The chain joins TRBV29-1 to TRBJ2-1; 11 bases map to TRBD2. Unmatched junction bases numbered 9, after V lost 6 bases and J lost 8 bases. This CDR3 comprises 14 residues. CDR1 is SQVTM, CDR2 ANQGSEA, per germline. This chain's CDR3 is CSVAIAGGPYEQFF. DNA of the CDR3: TGCAGCGTCGCAATAGCGGGGGGGCCTTATGAGCAGTTCTTC.